The 5 T cell receptor beta chains given below trace back to one sample, sequenced in a study of T and B cells in COVID-19 patients. Multiplex PCR with BIOMED2 TRB-A/B primer pools amplified TRB rearrangements. TCRdb fed the multiplex PCR reads into MiXCR, producing one record per CDR3 protein. The repertoire holds over 7,500 distinct CDR3 sequences, approximately 30% seen once, with 15% to 20% in the top ten. From blood, about 240-550 ng of genomic DNA served as TRB template. Sequenced input: blood. The receptors shown here come from a human donor with active COVID-19.

Judged by abundance, this clonotype is medium-sized. J is TRBJ2-1 and V is TRBV6-5; tentatively, D is TRBD1 (7 bases). The germline V and J ends were trimmed by 2 bases and 13 bases, with 9 bases remaining between them. The CDR3 sequence is 11 residues long. Germline CDR1 and CDR2: MNHEY and SVGAGI. Here the CDR3 reads CASSYQGGQFF. As DNA, the CDR3 is TGTGCCAGCAGTTACCAGGGGGGTCAGTTCTTC.

DNA of the CDR3: TGTGCCAGCAGTTTAGGGACTAGCGGGGGGTTACAAGAGACCCAGTACTTC. Translation: CASSLGTSGGLQETQYF. The chain couples TRBV28 to TRBJ2-5; 15 bases align to TRBD2. Germline assignment: CDR1 MDHEN and CDR2 SYDVKM. With 2 bases clipped from V and 2 bases from J, the junction kept 3 bases outside the gene matches. The CDR3 covers 17 residues.

This clonotype was seen only once. The gene calls are TRBV29-1 and TRBJ2-1, with 7 nucleotides matching TRBD1. The CDR3 sequence is 11 residues long. V lost 6 bases, J lost 9 bases, and 5 bases stayed unmatched. CDR1 and CDR2 from the germline V gene are SQVTM and ANQGSEA. The CDR3 spells CSVTGSREQFF. CDR3 in DNA: TGCAGCGTGACAGGGTCGCGTGAGCAGTTCTTC.

The chain couples TRBV4-2 to TRBJ2-7; TRBD2 agrees at 11 bases. With V trimmed by 3 bases and J by 0 bases, 7 bases remained unmatched. Germline-derived CDR1 and CDR2 are LGHNA and YNFKEQ. CDR3 length: 17 residues. CDR3 loop: CASSHHRGLADSYEQYV. The DNA of the CDR3 is TGTGCCAGCAGCCACCACAGGGGACTAGCGGACTCCTACGAGCAGTACGTC.

This clonotype showed up just a few times. V gene TRBV27 combines with J gene TRBJ1-2; TRBD1 is a possible D gene (5 bases). The ends were cut back, 1 base at V and 3 bases at J, with 12 bases in the middle. CDR1 is MNHEY, CDR2 SMNVEV, per germline (reference sequence). The CDR3 is 15 residues long. The CDR3 DNA reads TGTGCCAGCAGTTTATGGGGCCAGGGACACTATGGCTACACCTTC. Encoded protein: CASSLWGQGHYGYTF.